Listed here are 16 T cell receptor beta chains from one sample, sequenced in a study of early T cells in non-severe SARS-CoV-2 infection. TCRdb passed the 5' RACE reads through MiXCR, listing each CDR3 protein once. The table includes tens of thousands of distinct CDR3 sequences, 7.5% to 9.5% detected once. The source was whole blood, collected at baseline. These receptors were collected from an adult who was a healthcare worker with PCR-confirmed SARS-CoV-2 infection or an uninfected control (not recorded which).

The rearrangement joins TRBV24-1 to TRBJ2-2; a weak D match, TRBD2 (6 bases). The CDR3 is 14 amino acids. V was clipped by 6 bases and J by 8 bases, with 15 bases between them. Germline V gives CDR1 KGHDR, CDR2 SFDVKD. The CDR3 sequence is CATSPREWAGELFF. The DNA of the CDR3 is TGTGCCACCAGTCCCCGGGAGTGGGCAGGGGAGCTGTTTTTT.

This clonotype was recorded at least ten times. This sequence joins TRBV4-1 and TRBJ2-1; TRBD2 might be the D (5 bases). Trimming left V 3 bases short and J 2 bases short, with 11 bases between. CDR1 is MGHRA, CDR2 YSYEKL, per germline. This CDR3 comprises 15 residues. CDR3 in DNA: TGCGCCAGCAGCCAGGTTAGCGCGACCTACAATGAGCAGTTCTTC. This gives the protein CASSQVSATYNEQFF.

This clonotype was counted between two and nine times. The chain employs TRBV21-1 and TRBJ1-1; the table's D call, TRBD1, was not checked against the DNA. TRBV21-1 is a known pseudogene. The CDR3 spans 18 residues. CDR3 nucleotides: TGTGCCAGCAGCATCCCGGGGGGGACAGGGACGCTGAACACTGAAGCTTTCTTT. This encodes CASSIPGGTGTLNTEAFF.

The chain has TRBV7-2 and TRBJ1-3; D gene uncertain. The V end was cut by 2 bases, the J end by 4 bases, with 12 bases between. The germline CDR1 and CDR2 sequences are SGHTA and FQGNSA. This CDR3 has 15 residues. The CDR3 nucleotides read TGTGCCAGCAGCTTATTCACTTACTCCGGAAACACCATATATTTT. It codes for CASSLFTYSGNTIYF.

A few counts support this clonotype. The chain couples TRBV3-1 to TRBJ2-7, with D hard to call. Germline values: CDR1 LGHDT, CDR2 YNNKEL (reference sequence). V lost 1 base and J 2 bases, leaving 9 bases between the germline ends. The CDR3 is made up of 14 amino acids. The CDR3 bases are TGTGCCAGCAGCCAAGTCGAACGGGCCTACGAGCAGTACTTC. Encoded protein: CASSQVERAYEQYF.

The chain combines TRBV14 with TRBJ2-3; D remains ambiguous. This CDR3 comprises 16 residues. The V and J ends lost 2 bases and 0 bases respectively, with 12 bases between them. Germline CDR1 is SGHDN and CDR2 is FVKESK. The CDR3 region has the DNA TGTGCCAGCAGCCAACCTGGCGGTTCTAGCACAGATACGCAGTATTTT. Its translation: CASSQPGGSSTDTQYF.

This clonotype was observed a few times. The CDR3 spells CASSPRLAAGELFF. The CDR3 region has the DNA TGTGCCAGCAGCCCTCGACTAGCGGCCGGGGAGCTGTTTTTT. This rearrangement joins TRBV3-1 to TRBJ2-2; the match to TRBD2 covers 9 bases. Trimming took 4 bases from V and 6 from J; bases not matched to a gene: 3. Germline values: CDR1 LGHDT, CDR2 YNNKEL (reference sequence). CDR3 length: 14 residues.

This clonotype occurred a few times. The chain uses TRBV6-1 and TRBJ2-1; 7 bases fit TRBD1. CDR3 size: 15 residues. The V and J ends lost 6 bases and 2 bases, in that order; junction bases with no gene match: 7. Germline CDR1 MNHNS, CDR2 SASEGT. The CDR3 DNA reads TGTGCCAGCAGGAGAGCACAGGGGCCCTACAATGAGCAGTTCTTC. It is translated as CASRRAQGPYNEQFF.

This clonotype was seen a few times. The gene calls are TRBV5-1 and TRBJ1-1; D is unresolved. The CDR3 runs 14 residues. Germline CDR1 reads SGHRS; CDR2 reads YFSETQ. V lost 1 base and J lost 1, with 8 bases in between. The DNA for the CDR3 is TGCGCCAGCAGCTTGACCCGACCGAACACTGAAGCTTTCTTT. Protein product: CASSLTRPNTEAFF.

The V gene is TRBV10-1, the J gene TRBJ2-1; 8 bases map to TRBD2. The germline V gene encodes CDR1 WNHNN and CDR2 SYGVQD (reference sequence). This CDR3 contains 14 residues. CDR3 in DNA: TGCGTCTCAGCCACTAGCGGTTCCTACAATGAGCAGTTCTTC. The encoded protein is CVSATSGSYNEQFF.

In its sample, this clonotype was seen many times. The CDR3 loop reads CASSEKPSGTDTQYF. CDR3 nucleotides: TGTGCCAGCAGTGAAAAACCTAGCGGCACAGATACGCAGTATTTT. The gene calls are TRBV6-1 and TRBJ2-3; TRBD2 might be the D (6 bases). Germline CDR1 reads MNHNS; CDR2 reads SASEGT. There are 15 residues in the CDR3. V was pared by 2 bases and J by 1 base, with 10 bases between.

This clonotype was observed a handful of times. The V gene is TRBV6-2 or TRBV6-3, the J gene TRBJ2-7, with D unclear. Germline V lookup: CDR1 MNHEY, CDR2 SVGEGT. The V end lost 5 bases, the J end lost 0 bases, and 8 bases lay between the germline ends. The CDR3 contains 13 residues. The CDR3 DNA is TGTGCCAGCAGTCCCACGAGCTCCTACGAGCAGTACTTC. Translation: CASSPTSSYEQYF.

This clonotype was seen many times. The chain employs TRBV3-1 and TRBJ2-3; possible D gene TRBD2, 5 bases. Germline CDR1 LGHDT, CDR2 YNNKEL (reference sequence). V lost 4 bases, J lost 6 bases, and 5 bases lay in between. The CDR3 has 11 residues. The CDR3 here is CASSREDTQYF. Here the CDR3 DNA reads TGTGCCAGCAGCCGGGAGGATACGCAGTATTTT.

This clonotype was detected ten times or more. The genes are TRBV12-3 or TRBV12-4 and TRBJ2-7; no firm D call. The CDR3 spans 14 residues. V lost 3 bases and J 2 bases, leaving 11 bases between the germline ends. CDR3 amino acids: CASSFGQVTYEQYF. The DNA for the CDR3 is TGTGCCAGCAGTTTTGGGCAGGTCACCTACGAGCAGTACTTC.

V and J are TRBV20-1 and TRBJ2-5, with 7 bases matching TRBD2. J was trimmed by 7 bases and V by 1 base; bases with no gene match: 6. The CDR3 covers 13 residues. Per the germline V gene, CDR1 is DFQATT and CDR2 is SNEGSKA (reference sequence). DNA for the CDR3: TGCAGTGCTAGAGGGATAGCGGGCGCGACCCAGTACTTC. It specifies CSARGIAGATQYF.

This clonotype was found many times. The chain has TRBV20-1 and TRBJ2-7, with 7 bases that match TRBD1. Germline V lookup: CDR1 DFQATT, CDR2 SNEGSKA (reference sequence). With V trimmed by 5 bases and J by 2 bases, 6 bases remained unmatched. The CDR3 contains 13 residues. The CDR3 region has the DNA TGCAGTGCTCAAGACAGGGATACCTACGAGCAGTACTTC. It encodes CSAQDRDTYEQYF.